Presented here are 30 T cell receptor beta chains from one specimen sequenced in a study of blood T cell repertoires in COVID-19. Sequencing was performed with immunoSEQ multiplex PCR; in TCRdb, only in-frame clones are kept and a portion is missing. The repertoire holds roughly 100,000 clones, with approximately 89% as singletons. The sample taken for sequencing was peripheral blood. These receptors originate from a woman older than 75 in a cohort sampled during active COVID-19.

A note on this clone: The junction does not match germline at one end; this may be a read error. This rearrangement joins TRBV10-3 to TRBJ1-1; the D is unclear. Germline assignment: CDR1 ENHRY and CDR2 SYGVKD. The CDR3 has 14 amino acids. The CDR3 spells CAIIEEAGSTEAFF. The CDR3 bases are TGTGCCATCATTGAGGAGGCGGGGAGCACTGAAGCTTTCTTT.

This chain connects TRBV11-2 to TRBJ2-2; maybe TRBD2 (6 bases). Trimming stripped 6 bases from V and 5 bases from J, with 19 bases between. Germline CDR1 reads SGHAT; CDR2 reads FQNNGV. This CDR3 has 16 amino acids. The DNA of the CDR3 is TGTGCCAGCAGGTTCAAAGGGGACTTCCTTACCGGGGAGCTGTTTTTT. Amino acid sequence: CASRFKGDFLTGELFF.

V and J are TRBV24-1 and TRBJ2-1; 7 bases fit TRBD1. The CDR3 loop spans 18 amino acids. In germline, CDR1 is KGHDR, CDR2 SFDVKD. Germline trimming cut 3 bases from V and 7 bases from J; bases unmatched to any gene: 17. In DNA form, the CDR3 reads TGTGCCACCAGTGATCCCCCACAGGGGATTGGTAGTGGGAATGAGCAGTTCTTC. Encoded protein: CATSDPPQGIGSGNEQFF.

This sequence joins TRBV29-1 and TRBJ2-7; 7 bases map to TRBD2. The CDR3 consists of 15 residues. Germline lookup yields CDR1 SQVTM and CDR2 ANQGSEA. Trimming took 4 bases from V and 0 from J; bases not matched to a gene: 9. CDR3 sequence (DNA): TGCAGCGTTGCGGGTGAGCGGGGCCACTCCTACGAGCAGTACTTC. The encoded protein is CSVAGERGHSYEQYF.

The chain employs TRBV7-9 and TRBJ2-7; 12 positions match TRBD2. V shed 1 base and J 6 bases; nucleotides not matched to a gene: 1. The CDR3 is made up of 14 amino acids. Germline V CDR1 and CDR2: SEHNR, FQNEAQ (reference sequence). The CDR3 spells CASSLGLAGAEQYF. The CDR3 DNA follows: TGTGCCAGCAGCTTAGGACTAGCGGGGGCCGAGCAGTACTTC.

This clone was recorded only once. The V and J genes are TRBV15 and TRBJ2-1, with 7 bases fitting TRBD1. Germline trimming cut 5 bases from V and 4 bases from J; bases unmatched to any gene: 14. From germline, CDR1 is LNHNV and CDR2 YYDKDF (reference sequence). The CDR3 totals 17 residues. The CDR3 loop is CATSARTQGQIYNEQFF. The CDR3 DNA is TGTGCCACCAGCGCCCGAACCCAGGGACAGATATACAATGAGCAGTTCTTC.

The rearrangement links TRBV28 to TRBJ2-7, with 9 bases fitting TRBD1. The CDR3 has 16 residues. J was trimmed by 4 bases and V by 6 bases; bases with no gene match: 13. CDR1 and CDR2 from the germline V gene are MDHEN and SYDVKM. The CDR3 reads CASRGPTGGARYEQYF. The CDR3 nucleotides read TGTGCCAGCAGGGGGCCAACAGGGGGCGCGAGGTACGAGCAGTACTTC.

This clone has only one observation. The chain has TRBV19 and TRBJ2-1; TRBD2 matches at 8 bases. V trimming: 5 bases; J trimming: 0 bases; junction bases outside the gene matches: 6. CDR1 LNHDA and CDR2 SQIVND come from the germline V gene (reference sequence). The CDR3 loop spans 16 amino acids. CDR3 sequence: CASSPLAVSSYNEQFF. Written as DNA, the CDR3 is TGTGCCAGTAGTCCACTAGCGGTGAGCTCCTACAATGAGCAGTTCTTC.

The chain joins TRBV5-1 to TRBJ2-5; perhaps TRBD1 as D (6 bases). The CDR3 has 14 amino acids. Germline V gene lookup returns CDR1 SGHRS and CDR2 YFSETQ. V was clipped by 0 bases and J by 4 bases, with 10 bases between them. The CDR3 nucleotides are TGCGCCAGCAGCTTGGTGGCCAGGGGAGAGACCCAGTACTTC. Its translation is CASSLVARGETQYF.

V gene TRBV29-1 combines with J gene TRBJ2-5; TRBD2 aligns across 13 bases. V lost 4 bases and J lost 6; bases outside the gene matches: 8. CDR3 length: 15 amino acids. Germline V CDR1 and CDR2: SQVTM, ANQGSEA. Written as DNA, the CDR3 is TGCAGCGTTGGGACTAGCGGGGGTGGACAAAAGACCCAGTACTTC. It encodes CSVGTSGGGQKTQYF.

V usage is TRBV28 and J usage is TRBJ2-4; 7 bases fit TRBD1. Germline trimming cut 6 bases from V and 7 bases from J; bases unmatched to any gene: 3. The CDR3 length is 12 residues. CDR1 is MDHEN and CDR2 is SYDVKM in the germline V gene. The CDR3 loop is CASSLQGNIQYF. The CDR3 DNA follows: TGTGCCAGCAGCTTACAGGGGAACATTCAGTACTTC.

The rearrangement links TRBV3-1 (or the pseudogene TRBV3-2) to TRBJ2-7; 7 nucleotides align to TRBD2. This CDR3 comprises 16 residues. Germline V gene data show CDR1 as LGHDT and CDR2 as YNNKEL (reference sequence). The ends lost 3 bases at V and 1 base at J; junction bases unmatched: 9. The CDR3 reads CASSHLAGLVSYEQYF. The CDR3 region has the DNA TGTGCCAGCAGCCATCTCGCCGGACTAGTTTCCTACGAGCAGTACTTC.

The chain joins TRBV19 to TRBJ2-5, with D possibly matching TRBD1 (5 bases). Germline assignment: CDR1 LNHDA and CDR2 SQIVND (reference sequence). The CDR3 covers 14 residues. V shed 8 bases and J shed 7 bases, with 20 bases lying between them. The CDR3 here is CASRQTGLKGTQYF. CDR3 in DNA: TGTGCCAGTCGACAGACCGGGCTTAAGGGGACCCAGTACTTC.

A single count supports this clone. The J gene is TRBJ2-5, the V gene TRBV30; TRBD2 might be the D (5 bases). The CDR3 has 15 residues. From germline, CDR1 is GTSNPN and CDR2 SVGIG (reference sequence). The V end lost 8 bases, the J end lost 1 base, and 20 bases lay between the germline ends. The CDR3 sequence is CAESIGSTSQETQYF. As DNA, the CDR3 is TGTGCCGAATCAATAGGGAGCACTAGCCAAGAGACCCAGTACTTC.

The rearrangement links TRBV28 to TRBJ1-1; 7 nucleotides agree with TRBD1. The trim removed 3 bases at V and 1 base at J, leaving 11 bases unmatched. This CDR3 has 17 amino acids. Looked up from germline, CDR1 is MDHEN and CDR2 is SYDVKM. CDR3 DNA: TGTGCCAGCAGTTTCCCGTATGGGGGACAGAAGAACACTGAAGCTTTCTTT. Its translation: CASSFPYGGQKNTEAFF.

V usage is TRBV19 and J usage is TRBJ1-3, with D uncertain. With 6 bases removed from V and 0 bases from J, the gap between germline ends came to 9 bases. From germline, CDR1 is LNHDA and CDR2 SQIVND (reference sequence). The CDR3 is 14 amino acids. CDR3 region: CASRSTSSGNTIYF. For the CDR3, the DNA is TGTGCCAGTAGATCCACAAGCTCTGGAAACACCATATATTTT. Full variable domain (rest looked up from reference TRBV19 and TRBJ1-3): DGGITQSPKYLFRKEGQNVTLSCEQNLNHDAMYWYRQDPGQGLRLIYYSQIVNDFQKGDIAEGYSVSREKKESFPLTVTSAQKNPTAFYLCASRSTSSGNTIYFGEGSWLTVV.

V gene TRBV5-1 combines with J gene TRBJ2-3, with D unclear. Trimming shortened V by 0 bases and J by 6 bases, and 8 bases separated the two germline ends. The CDR3 has 13 residues. The germline V gene has CDR1 SGHRS and CDR2 YFSETQ. CDR3 nucleotides: TGCGCCAGCAGCTTGGTGGCGGCGGATACGCAGTATTTT. Its translation is CASSLVAADTQYF.

This clone was detected a few times. The rearrangement links TRBV3-1 (or the pseudogene TRBV3-2) to TRBJ1-1; the D gene is possibly TRBD1 (5 bases). The V and J ends lost 1 base and 4 bases respectively, with 19 bases between them. The CDR3 is made up of 17 amino acids. The V gene's germline CDR1 is LGHDT and CDR2 YNNKEL (reference sequence). The CDR3 DNA reads TGTGCCAGCAGCCAAGTGGACACCCTCCGAGGTCTCACTGAAGCTTTCTTT. It specifies CASSQVDTLRGLTEAFF.

V and J are TRBV7-2 and TRBJ1-2; 7 nucleotides line up with TRBD1. The CDR3 runs 13 residues. The trim removed 9 bases at V and 6 bases at J, leaving 10 bases unmatched. Germline V CDR1 and CDR2: SGHTA, FQGNSA. CDR3 bases: TGTGCCAGTTCGAAGGGACAGAGCAATGGCTACACCTTC. This gives the protein CASSKGQSNGYTF. The variable domain in full, with the rest retrieved from reference TRBV7-2 and TRBJ1-2, is GAGVSQSPSNKVTEKGKDVELRCDPISGHTALYWYRQSLGQGLEFLIYFQGNSAPDKSGLPSDRFSAERTGGSVSTLTIQRTQQEDSAVYLCASSKGQSNGYTFGSGTRLTVV.

The chain uses TRBV10-3 and TRBJ1-2; 8 nucleotides align to TRBD1. CDR3 size: 14 residues. From germline, CDR1 is ENHRY and CDR2 SYGVKD. Germline trimming cut 11 bases from V and 4 bases from J; bases unmatched to any gene: 12. CDR3 in amino acids: CAAGAGDRSYGYTF. The CDR3 bases are TGTGCCGCGGGGGCGGGGGACAGGAGCTATGGCTACACCTTC.

This clone was counted only a few times. The CDR3 DNA sequence: TGTGCCAGCGGGACAGGGGGCGCGGGCTACTACGAGCAGTACTTC. Amino acids: CASGTGGAGYYEQYF. J is TRBJ2-7 and V is TRBV27; 12 bases fit TRBD1. The germline V gene has CDR1 MNHEY and CDR2 SMNVEV (reference sequence). The CDR3 is made up of 15 amino acids. Trimming took 8 bases from V and 3 from J; bases not matched to a gene: 8.

The genes are TRBV6-5 and TRBJ2-1; D is perhaps TRBD2 (5 bases). V lost 6 bases and J lost 7, with 13 bases in between. Germline values: CDR1 MNHEY, CDR2 SVGAGI. CDR3 length equals 13 residues. The CDR3 sequence is CASRPLGENEQFF. In DNA form, the CDR3 reads TGTGCCAGCAGACCTCTCGGGGAGAATGAGCAGTTCTTC.

CDR3 sequence reads: CASSFLAGGELFF. As DNA, the CDR3 is TGTGCCAGCAGTTTTCTAGCGGGTGGGGAGCTGTTTTTT. The rearrangement links TRBV27 to TRBJ2-2; 8 positions agree with TRBD2. The germline V gene encodes CDR1 MNHEY and CDR2 SMNVEV (reference sequence). This CDR3 is built from 13 residues. V trimming: 3 bases; J trimming: 8 bases; junction bases outside the gene matches: 2.

The V call is TRBV18, the J call TRBJ2-3; 8 nucleotides match TRBD2. V trimming: 3 bases; J trimming: 1 base; junction bases outside the gene matches: 3. The CDR3 contains 15 residues. Germline lookup yields CDR1 KGHSH and CDR2 LQKENI. The CDR3 nucleotides read TGTGCCAGCTCACCTTCAGCGGGAGGCACAGATACGCAGTATTTT. Protein: CASSPSAGGTDTQYF.

This chain links TRBV19 with TRBJ1-1; TRBD1 aligns across 12 bases. This CDR3 contains 16 residues. V shed 5 bases and J 1 base; nucleotides not matched to a gene: 5. Germline V gene lookup returns CDR1 LNHDA and CDR2 SQIVND (reference sequence). Here the CDR3 reads CASSPGTGGRNTEAFF. For the CDR3, the DNA is TGTGCCAGTAGTCCCGGGACAGGGGGCCGGAACACTGAAGCTTTCTTT.

About this clone itself: Sequence at one end of the junction differs from germline and may be a read error. The V and J genes are TRBV7-7 and TRBJ2-1; 10 nucleotides line up with TRBD2. Germline V gene lookup returns CDR1 SSHAT and CDR2 FNYEAQ (reference sequence). The CDR3 has 15 amino acids. The CDR3 bases are TGTGCTAGCAGCTTAGGTAGCGGGGGGTACAATGAGCAGTTCTTC. Protein sequence: CASSLGSGGYNEQFF.

The V call is TRBV3-1 (or the pseudogene TRBV3-2), the J call TRBJ1-1; no clear D gene. Deletions cut 6 bases from V and 5 bases from J, with 13 bases between. The germline CDR1 and CDR2 sequences are LGHDT and YNNKEL (reference sequence). The CDR3 loop spans 13 amino acids. CDR3 DNA: TGTGCCAGCAGACCAGGAAGAGAAACTGAAGCTTTCTTT. Translated, it gives CASRPGRETEAFF.

V usage is TRBV19 and J usage is TRBJ2-3, with TRBD1 matching 8 bases. Germline V lookup: CDR1 LNHDA, CDR2 SQIVND (reference sequence). The junction had 10 bases not matched to a gene; V was cut back by 5 bases and J by 3 bases. CDR3 length: 16 residues. The CDR3 sequence: CASSPRPGQGTDTQYF. CDR3 bases: TGTGCCAGTAGTCCTAGGCCCGGACAGGGTACAGATACGCAGTATTTT.

This clone occurred a few times. The chain uses TRBV19 and TRBJ1-5, with D possibly being TRBD1 (6 bases). The germline gives CDR1 LNHDA, CDR2 SQIVND (reference sequence). V lost 5 bases to trimming and J lost 1 base, with 9 bases between them. The CDR3 contains 14 residues. CDR3 DNA sequence: TGTGCCAGTAGTTTTGGACAGAGCAATCAGCCCCAGCATTTT. Amino acids: CASSFGQSNQPQHF.

This sequence joins TRBV7-9 and TRBJ1-6; 7 bases fit TRBD1. After removal of 6 bases from V and 5 bases from J, the junction contained 7 bases not matched to a gene. Germline values: CDR1 SEHNR, CDR2 FQNEAQ (reference sequence). This CDR3 is built from 15 residues. CDR3 DNA sequence: TGTGCCAGCAGGACGATGGGACAGAATAATTCACCCCTCCACTTT. It encodes CASRTMGQNNSPLHF. The full variable domain, rest sourced from reference TRBV7-9 and TRBJ1-6, is DTGVSQNPRHKITKRGQNVTFRCDPISEHNRLYWYRQTLGQGPEFLTYFQNEAQLEKSRLLSDRFSAERPKGSFSTLEIQRTEQGDSAMYLCASRTMGQNNSPLHFGNGTRLTVT.